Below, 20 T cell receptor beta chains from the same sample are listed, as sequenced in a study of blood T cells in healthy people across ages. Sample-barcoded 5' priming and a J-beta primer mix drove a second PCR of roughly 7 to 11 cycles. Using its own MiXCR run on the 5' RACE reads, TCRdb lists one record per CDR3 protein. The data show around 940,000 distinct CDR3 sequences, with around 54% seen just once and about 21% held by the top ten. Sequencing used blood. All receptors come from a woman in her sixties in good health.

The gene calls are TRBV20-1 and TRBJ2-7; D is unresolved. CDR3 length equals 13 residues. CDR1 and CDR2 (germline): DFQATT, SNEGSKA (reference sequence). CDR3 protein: CSSLQGTSYEQYF. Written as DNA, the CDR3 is TGCAGCAGCCTTCAAGGAACGTCCTACGAGCAGTACTTC.

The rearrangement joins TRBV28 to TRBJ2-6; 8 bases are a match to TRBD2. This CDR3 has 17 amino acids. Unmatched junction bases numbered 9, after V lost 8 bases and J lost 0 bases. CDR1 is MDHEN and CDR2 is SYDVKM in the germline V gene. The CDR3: CASLPTSGSSGANVLTF. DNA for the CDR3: TGTGCCAGCCTCCCTACTAGCGGCTCCTCTGGGGCCAACGTCCTGACTTTC.

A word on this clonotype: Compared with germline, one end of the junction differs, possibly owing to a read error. DNA for the CDR3: TGCGCCAGCAGGTACAGGGGGCAGGGCACCGGGGAGCTGTCTTTT. Encoded protein: CASRYRGQGTGELSF. The V gene is TRBV4-1, the J gene TRBJ2-2; 9 nucleotides agree with TRBD1. Germline V lookup: CDR1 MGHRA, CDR2 YSYEKL. The length of the CDR3 is 15 residues.

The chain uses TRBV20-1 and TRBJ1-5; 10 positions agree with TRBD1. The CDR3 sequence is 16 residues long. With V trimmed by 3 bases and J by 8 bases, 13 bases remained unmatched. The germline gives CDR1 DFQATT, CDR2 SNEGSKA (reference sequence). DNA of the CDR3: TGCAGTGCTAGTCCCTCTCTGACAGGGGGCAGAAAGCCCCAGCATTTT. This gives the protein CSASPSLTGGRKPQHF.

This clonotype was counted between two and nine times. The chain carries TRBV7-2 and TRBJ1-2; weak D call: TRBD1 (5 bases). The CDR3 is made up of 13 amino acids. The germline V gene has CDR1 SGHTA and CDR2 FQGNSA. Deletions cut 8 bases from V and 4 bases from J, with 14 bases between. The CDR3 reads CASQSTGGYGYTF. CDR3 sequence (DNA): TGTGCCAGCCAAAGTACGGGGGGCTATGGCTACACCTTC.

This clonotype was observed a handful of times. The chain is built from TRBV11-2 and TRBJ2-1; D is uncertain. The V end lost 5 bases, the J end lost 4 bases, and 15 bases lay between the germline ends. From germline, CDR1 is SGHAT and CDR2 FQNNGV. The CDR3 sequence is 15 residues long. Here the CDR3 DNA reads TGTGCCAGCAGCCCAACCCTGACACGTTACAATGAGCAGTTCTTC. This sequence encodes CASSPTLTRYNEQFF.

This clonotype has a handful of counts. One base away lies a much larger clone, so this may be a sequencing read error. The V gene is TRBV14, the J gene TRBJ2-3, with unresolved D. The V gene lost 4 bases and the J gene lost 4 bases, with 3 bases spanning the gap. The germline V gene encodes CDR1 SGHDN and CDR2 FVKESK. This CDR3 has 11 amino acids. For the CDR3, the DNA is TGTGCCAGCAGCCCCCCAGATACGCAGTATTTT. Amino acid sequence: CASSPPDTQYF.

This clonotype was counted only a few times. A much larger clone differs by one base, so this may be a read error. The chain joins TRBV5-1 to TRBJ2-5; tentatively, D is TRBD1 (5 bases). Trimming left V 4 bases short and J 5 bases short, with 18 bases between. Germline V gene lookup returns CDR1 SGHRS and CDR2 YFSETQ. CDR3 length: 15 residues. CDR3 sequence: CASSLSRDSIETQYF. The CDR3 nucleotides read TGCGCCAGCAGCCTTAGTCGTGACAGTATTGAGACCCAGTACTTC.

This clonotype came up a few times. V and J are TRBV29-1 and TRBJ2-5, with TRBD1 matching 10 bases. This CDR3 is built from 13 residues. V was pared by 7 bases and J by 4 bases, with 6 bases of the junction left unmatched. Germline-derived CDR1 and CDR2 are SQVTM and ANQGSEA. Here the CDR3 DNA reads TGCAGCGGACGGACAGGGGGGAGAGAGACCCAGTACTTC. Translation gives CSGRTGGRETQYF.

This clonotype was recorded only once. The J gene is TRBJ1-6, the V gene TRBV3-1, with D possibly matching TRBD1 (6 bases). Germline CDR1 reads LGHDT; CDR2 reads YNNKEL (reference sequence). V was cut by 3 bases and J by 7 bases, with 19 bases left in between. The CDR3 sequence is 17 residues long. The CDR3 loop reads CASSHEGGIRPNSPLHF. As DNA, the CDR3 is TGTGCCAGCAGCCACGAGGGGGGAATTCGACCAAATTCACCCCTCCACTTT.

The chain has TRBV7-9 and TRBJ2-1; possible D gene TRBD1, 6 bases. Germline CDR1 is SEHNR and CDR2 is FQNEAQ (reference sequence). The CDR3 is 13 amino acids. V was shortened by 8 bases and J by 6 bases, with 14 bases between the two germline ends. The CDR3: CASSRAGANEQFF. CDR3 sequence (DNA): TGTGCCAGCTCCCGGGCAGGGGCCAATGAGCAGTTCTTC.

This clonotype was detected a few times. This chain's CDR3 is CASLEQALVNTEAFF. The CDR3 nucleotides are TGTGCCAGCTTGGAACAAGCCCTTGTGAACACTGAAGCTTTCTTT. This sequence joins TRBV12-3 or TRBV12-4 and TRBJ1-1; D gene ambiguous. V was cut by 8 bases and J by 0 bases, with 16 bases left in between. This CDR3 region has 15 residues.

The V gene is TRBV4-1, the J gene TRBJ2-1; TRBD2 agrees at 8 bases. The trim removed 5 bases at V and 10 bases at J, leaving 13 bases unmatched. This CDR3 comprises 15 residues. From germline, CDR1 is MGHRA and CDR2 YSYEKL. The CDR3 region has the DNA TGCGCCAGCAGCTCCCCCGGAAGCGGGAGAGGAGAGCAGTTCTTC. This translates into CASSSPGSGRGEQFF.

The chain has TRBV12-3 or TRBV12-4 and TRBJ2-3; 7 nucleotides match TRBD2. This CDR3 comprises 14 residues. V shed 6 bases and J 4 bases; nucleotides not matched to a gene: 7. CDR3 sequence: CASSVGGRADTQYF. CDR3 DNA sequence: TGTGCCAGCAGCGTCGGGGGGAGAGCAGATACGCAGTATTTT.

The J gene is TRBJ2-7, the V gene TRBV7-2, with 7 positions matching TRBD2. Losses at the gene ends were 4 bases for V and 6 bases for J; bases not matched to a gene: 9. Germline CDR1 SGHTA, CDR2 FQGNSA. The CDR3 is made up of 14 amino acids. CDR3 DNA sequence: TGTGCCAGCAGCTCTACTAGCGCCCTAAGCGAGCAGTACTTC. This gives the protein CASSSTSALSEQYF.

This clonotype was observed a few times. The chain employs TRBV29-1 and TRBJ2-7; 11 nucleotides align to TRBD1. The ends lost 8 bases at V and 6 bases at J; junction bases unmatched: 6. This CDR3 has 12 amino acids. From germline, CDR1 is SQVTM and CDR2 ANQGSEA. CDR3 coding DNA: TGCAGCTACAGGACAGGGGGCACCGAGCAGTACTTC. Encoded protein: CSYRTGGTEQYF.

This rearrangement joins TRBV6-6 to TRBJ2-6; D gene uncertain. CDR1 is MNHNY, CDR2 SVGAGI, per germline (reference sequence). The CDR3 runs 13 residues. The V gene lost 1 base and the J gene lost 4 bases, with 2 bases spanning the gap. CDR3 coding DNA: TGTGCCAGCAGTTACTTCGGGGCCAACGTCCTGACTTTC. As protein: CASSYFGANVLTF.

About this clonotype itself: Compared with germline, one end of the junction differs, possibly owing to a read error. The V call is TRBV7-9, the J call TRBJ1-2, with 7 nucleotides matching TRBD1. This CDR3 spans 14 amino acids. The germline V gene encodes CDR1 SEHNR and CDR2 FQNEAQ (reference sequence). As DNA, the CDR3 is TGTGCCTGCAGCCGAACCGGGACAGCCTATGGCTACACCTTC. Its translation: CACSRTGTAYGYTF.

The CDR3 reads CASSQDSPGRTNTGELFF. In DNA, the CDR3 is TGCGCCAGCAGCCAAGATTCGCCAGGGAGGACGAACACCGGGGAGCTGTTTTTT. V and J are TRBV4-3 and TRBJ2-2; tentative D call: TRBD2 (6 bases). Germline values: CDR1 LGHNA, CDR2 YSLEER. The germline V and J ends were trimmed by 0 bases and 0 bases, with 14 bases remaining between them. The CDR3 loop spans 18 amino acids.

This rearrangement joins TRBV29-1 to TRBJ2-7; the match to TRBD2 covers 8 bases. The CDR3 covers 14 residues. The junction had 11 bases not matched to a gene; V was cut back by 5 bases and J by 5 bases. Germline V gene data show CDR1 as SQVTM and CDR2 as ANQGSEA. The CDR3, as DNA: TGCAGCGTTAGGTATCGGGAGGGTAGCGACGAGCAGTACTTC. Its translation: CSVRYREGSDEQYF.